The sequence of this TCR beta chain was determined in a study of Ad26.COV2.S vaccination and SARS-CoV-2 variants. Study-level points and caveats: Vaccine recipients posted higher spike-specific TCR breadth than their placebo counterparts.

The sample's treatment: 15 to 20 received Ad26.COV2.S at low or high dose, single or two shots; 5 received placebo; per-sample allocation not given. Day 63 after the first vaccine or placebo injection was the time point for sampling. Remarks on this clone: What it binds is not known.

Measured with immunoSEQ multiplex PCR; TCRdb has only the in-frame clones, and not every one. The table shows about 350,000 clones, with more than 75% occurring only once. This CDR3 spans 15 amino acids. The V gene end was trimmed by 2 bases and the J gene end by 8 bases; junction bases not matched to a gene: 4. CDR1 and CDR2 (germline): SGDLS, YYNGEE. The clonotype comes from a person aged 18-60 years who received the Ad26.COV2.S COVID-19 vaccine or a placebo. The J gene is TRBJ1-6, the V gene TRBV9, with TRBD1 matching 10 bases. The starting material was peripheral blood, obtained in a trial of Ad26.COV2.S vaccine versus placebo. The CDR3 here is CASSVGGTGDSPLHF. The CDR3 nucleotides are TGTGCCAGCAGCGTTGGGGGGACAGGGGATTCACCCCTCCACTTT.